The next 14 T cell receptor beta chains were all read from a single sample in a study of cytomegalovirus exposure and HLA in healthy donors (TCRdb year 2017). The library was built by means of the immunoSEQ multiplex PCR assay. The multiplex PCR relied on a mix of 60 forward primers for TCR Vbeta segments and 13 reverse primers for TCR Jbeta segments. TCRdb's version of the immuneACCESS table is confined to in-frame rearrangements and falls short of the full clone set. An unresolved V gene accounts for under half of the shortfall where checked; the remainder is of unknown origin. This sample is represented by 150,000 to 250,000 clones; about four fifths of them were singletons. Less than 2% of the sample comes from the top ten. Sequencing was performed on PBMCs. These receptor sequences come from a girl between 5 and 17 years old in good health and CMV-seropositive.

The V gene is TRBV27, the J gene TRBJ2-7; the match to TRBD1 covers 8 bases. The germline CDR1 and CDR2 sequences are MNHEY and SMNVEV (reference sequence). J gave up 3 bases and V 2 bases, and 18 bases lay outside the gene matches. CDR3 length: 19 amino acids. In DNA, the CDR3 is TGTGCCAGCAGTTTAAAGGGACAGGCTTTGGGGTGGGATGGCTACGAGCAGTACTTC. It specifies CASSLKGQALGWDGYEQYF.

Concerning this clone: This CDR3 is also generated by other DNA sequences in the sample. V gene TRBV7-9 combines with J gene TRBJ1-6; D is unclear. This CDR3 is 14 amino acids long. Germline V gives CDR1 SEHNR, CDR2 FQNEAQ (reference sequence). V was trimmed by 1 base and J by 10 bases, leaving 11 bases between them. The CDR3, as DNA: TGTGCCAGCAGCTTAGGACGTACAGACTCACCCCTCCACTTT. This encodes CASSLGRTDSPLHF.

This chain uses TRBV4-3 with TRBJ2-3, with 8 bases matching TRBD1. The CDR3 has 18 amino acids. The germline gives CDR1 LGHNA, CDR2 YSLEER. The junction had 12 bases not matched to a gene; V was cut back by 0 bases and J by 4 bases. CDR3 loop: CASSQDGRAGGWSDTQYF. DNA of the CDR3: TGCGCCAGCAGCCAAGATGGGCGGGCAGGGGGCTGGTCAGATACGCAGTATTTT.

CDR3 DNA: TGTGCCAGCAGCCGACCGGGACAGTCCAAGACCCAGTACTTC. This translates into CASSRPGQSKTQYF. This chain uses TRBV14 with TRBJ2-5, with 7 bases identical to TRBD1. Germline CDR1 SGHDN, CDR2 FVKESK. The CDR3 has 14 residues. V lost 4 bases to trimming and J lost 6 bases; unmatched junction nucleotides: 8. Supplemented by reference TRBV14 and TRBJ2-5, the full variable domain reads EAGVTQFPSHSVIEKGQTVTLRCDPISGHDNLYWYRRVMGKEIKFLLHFVKESKQDESGMPNNRFLAERTGGTYSTLKVQPAELEDSGVYFCASSRPGQSKTQYFGPGTRLLVL.

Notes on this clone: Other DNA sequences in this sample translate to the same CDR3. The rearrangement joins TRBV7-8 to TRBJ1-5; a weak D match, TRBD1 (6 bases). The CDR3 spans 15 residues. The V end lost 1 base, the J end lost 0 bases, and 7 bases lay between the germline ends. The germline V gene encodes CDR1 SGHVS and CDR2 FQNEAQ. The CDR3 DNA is TGTGCCAGCAGCTTAGGGACAGATAGCAATCAGCCCCAGCATTTT. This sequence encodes CASSLGTDSNQPQHF.

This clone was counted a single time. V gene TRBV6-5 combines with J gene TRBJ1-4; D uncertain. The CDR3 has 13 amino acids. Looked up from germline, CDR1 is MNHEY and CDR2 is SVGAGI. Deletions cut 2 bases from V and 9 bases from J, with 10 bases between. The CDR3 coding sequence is TGTGCCAGCAGTTACGTGGGGAGACAAAAACTGTTTTTT. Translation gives CASSYVGRQKLFF.

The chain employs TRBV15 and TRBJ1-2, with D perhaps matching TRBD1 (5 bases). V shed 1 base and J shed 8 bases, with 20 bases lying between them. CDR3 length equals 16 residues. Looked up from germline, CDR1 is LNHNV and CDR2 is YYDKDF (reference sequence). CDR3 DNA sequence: TGTGCCACCAGCAGAGCCAGCCTACAGGTGGCAAGGGGCTACACCTTC. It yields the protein CATSRASLQVARGYTF.

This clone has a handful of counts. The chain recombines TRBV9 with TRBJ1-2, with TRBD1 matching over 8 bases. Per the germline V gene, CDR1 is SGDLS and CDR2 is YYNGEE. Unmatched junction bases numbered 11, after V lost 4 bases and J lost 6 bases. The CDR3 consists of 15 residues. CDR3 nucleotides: TGTGCCAGCAGCCCTCCCCTGACAGGGGAGGATGGCTACACCTTC. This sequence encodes CASSPPLTGEDGYTF.

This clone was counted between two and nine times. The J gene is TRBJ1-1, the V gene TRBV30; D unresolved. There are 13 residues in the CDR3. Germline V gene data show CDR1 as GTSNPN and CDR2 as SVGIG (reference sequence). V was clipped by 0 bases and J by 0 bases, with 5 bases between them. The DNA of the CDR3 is TGTGCCTGGAGTGTAGACATGAACACTGAAGCTTTCTTT. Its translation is CAWSVDMNTEAFF.

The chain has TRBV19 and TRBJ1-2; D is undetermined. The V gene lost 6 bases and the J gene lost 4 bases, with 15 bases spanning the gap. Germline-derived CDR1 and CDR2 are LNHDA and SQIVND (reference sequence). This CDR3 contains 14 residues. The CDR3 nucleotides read TGTGCCAGTAGGCCTCCCGGGGAGGGCTATGGCTACACCTTC. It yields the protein CASRPPGEGYGYTF.

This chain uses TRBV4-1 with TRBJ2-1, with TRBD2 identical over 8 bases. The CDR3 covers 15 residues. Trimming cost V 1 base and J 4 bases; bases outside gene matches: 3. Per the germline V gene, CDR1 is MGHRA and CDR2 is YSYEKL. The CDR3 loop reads CASSQGAGGYNEQFF. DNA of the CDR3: TGCGCCAGCAGCCAAGGGGCGGGGGGTTACAATGAGCAGTTCTTC.

CDR3 nucleotides: TGTGCCAGCAGCACATTCACCGGGGAGCTGTTTTTT. Its translation: CASSTFTGELFF. V gene TRBV4-2 combines with J gene TRBJ2-2; D gene ambiguous. V lost 5 bases and J lost 4, with 5 bases in between. This CDR3 spans 12 amino acids. Germline V gene data show CDR1 as LGHNA and CDR2 as YNFKEQ.

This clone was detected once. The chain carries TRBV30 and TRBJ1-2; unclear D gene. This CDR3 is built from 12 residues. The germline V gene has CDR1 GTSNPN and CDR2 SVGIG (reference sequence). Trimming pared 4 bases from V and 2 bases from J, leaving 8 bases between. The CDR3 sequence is CAWIAANYGYTF. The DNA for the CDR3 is TGTGCCTGGATTGCGGCGAACTATGGCTACACCTTC.

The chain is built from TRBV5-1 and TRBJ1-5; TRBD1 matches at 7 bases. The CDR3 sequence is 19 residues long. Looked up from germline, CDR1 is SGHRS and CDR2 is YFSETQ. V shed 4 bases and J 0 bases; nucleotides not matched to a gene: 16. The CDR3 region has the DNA TGCGCCAGCAGCCTCATGGGACAGACATCCGATTATAGCAATCAGCCCCAGCATTTT. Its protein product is CASSLMGQTSDYSNQPQHF.